This T cell receptor beta chain is from a study of Tregs in tolerant kidney transplant recipients. Produced via immunoSEQ multiplex PCR; TCRdb's table is partial and in-frame only. The sample shows about 69,000 clones, roughly 89% of them seen only once. Trimming pared 0 bases from V and 1 base from J, leaving 10 bases between. This CDR3 has 16 residues. Germline lookup yields CDR1 SGHRS and CDR2 YFSETQ. The sequenced sample was CD4+ T cells from blood, obtained before the transplant. The rearrangement joins TRBV5-1 to TRBJ2-2, with a tentative D call TRBD2 (6 bases). This TCR derives from a human donor who received a combined kidney and bone marrow transplant. CDR3 nucleotide sequence: TGCGCCAGCAGCTTGGTTAGCGGTGAGAACACCGGGGAGCTGTTTTTT. Its translation is CASSLVSGENTGELFF.